The clone carrying this T cell receptor (beta chain) was counted a few times. This entry belongs to a study of spatial heterogeneity in lung cancer. This CDR3 is built from 14 residues. The germline CDR1 and CDR2 sequences are SNHLY and FYNNEI. The V and J ends lost 3 bases and 0 bases respectively, with 6 bases between them. Time point here: sample taken at primary tumor resection. Untreated early-stage non-small cell lung cancer patients, around 70 in total, were the donors. In each case, whole RNA from tumor, nontumor lung or frozen PBMC was sequenced unsorted. Each TCR cDNA molecule bore a unique molecular identifier. TCRdb reanalysed the 5' RACE reads using MiXCR and keeps one entry per CDR3 protein. Of around 87,000 distinct CDR3 sequences listed, approximately 12% are singletons.

The sample here was PBMCs, taken at surgery. The J gene is TRBJ1-5, the V gene TRBV2; no clear D. The TCR sequence derives from a male donor with early-stage non-small cell lung cancer. CDR3 nucleotides: TGTGCCAGCAGTGATCAATATAGCAATCAGCCCCAGCATTTT. This gives the protein CASSDQYSNQPQHF. Filled out from reference TRBV2 and TRBJ1-5, the complete variable domain reads EPEVTQTPSHQVTQMGQEVILRCVPISNHLYFYWYRQILGQKVEFLVSFYNNEISEKSEIFDDQFSVERPDGSNFTLKIRSTKLEDSAMYFCASSDQYSNQPQHFGDGTRLSIL.